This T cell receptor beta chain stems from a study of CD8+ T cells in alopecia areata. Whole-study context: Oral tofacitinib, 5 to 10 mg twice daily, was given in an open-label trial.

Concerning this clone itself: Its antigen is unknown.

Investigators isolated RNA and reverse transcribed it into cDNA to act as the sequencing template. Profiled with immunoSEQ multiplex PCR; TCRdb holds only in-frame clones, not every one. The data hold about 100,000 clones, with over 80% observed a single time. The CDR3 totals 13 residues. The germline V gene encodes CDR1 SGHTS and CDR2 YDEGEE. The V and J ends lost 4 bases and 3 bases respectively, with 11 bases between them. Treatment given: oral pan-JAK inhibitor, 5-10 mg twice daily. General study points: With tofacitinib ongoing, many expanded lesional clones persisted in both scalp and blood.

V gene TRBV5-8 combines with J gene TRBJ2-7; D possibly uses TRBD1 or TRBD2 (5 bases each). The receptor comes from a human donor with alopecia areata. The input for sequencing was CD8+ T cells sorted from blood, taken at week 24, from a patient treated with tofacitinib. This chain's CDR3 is CASSLRGVYEQYF. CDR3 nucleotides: TGTGCCAGCAGCCTACGGGGCGTCTACGAGCAGTACTTC.